The next 17 T cell receptor beta chains were all read from a single sample in a study of regulatory T cells in long-lasting Graves disease. Stated time point: persistent/refractory GD, antithyroid drugs over 5 years with positive TRAb. RNA from PBMCs was the source of the TCR library. Arm-PCR of CDR3 regions with iRepertoire HTBI primers generated TCR beta libraries. One entry per CDR3 protein, called by TCRdb with MiXCR from the multiplex PCR reads. The table includes roughly 400,000 distinct CDR3 sequences, less than 25% detected once. Source: peripheral blood mononuclear cells (PBMCs), taken when the disease was refractory, from a patient treated with antithyroid drugs. These TCRs come from a female donor with Graves disease.

Many counts were recorded for this clonotype. V usage is TRBV2 and J usage is TRBJ1-4, with D hard to call. Trimming pared 6 bases from V and 7 bases from J, leaving 15 bases between. This CDR3 contains 14 residues. CDR1 is SNHLY and CDR2 is FYNNEI in the germline V gene. The CDR3 here is CASSRVVSVEKLFF. In DNA, the CDR3 is TGTGCCAGCAGCCGAGTGGTCTCGGTTGAAAAACTGTTTTTT.

In regard to this clonotype: A much larger clone differs from this one at a single base, so this may be a read error. The chain uses TRBV12-5 and TRBJ2-5; D is unresolved. CDR3 length: 13 residues. CDR1 is LGHNT and CDR2 is FRNRAP in the germline V gene. In DNA form, the CDR3 reads TGTGCTAGTGCCCTGTCCCACCAAGAGGCCCAGTACTTC. Encoded protein: CASALSHQEAQYF.

V usage is TRBV28 and J usage is TRBJ2-6, with D uncertain. This CDR3 has 15 amino acids. V gave up 6 bases and J gave up 2 bases, with 11 bases separating them. The germline CDR1 and CDR2 sequences are MDHEN and SYDVKM. The CDR3 DNA reads as TGTGCCAGCAGGGTGGGTTCCACTGGGGCCAACGTCCTGACTTTC. It specifies CASRVGSTGANVLTF.

This clonotype was seen many times. The V and J genes are TRBV20-1 and TRBJ2-5, with D possibly TRBD1 on 6 matching bases. The CDR3 consists of 14 residues. V lost 0 bases to trimming and J lost 6 bases, with 14 bases between them. Germline CDR1 and CDR2: DFQATT and SNEGSKA (reference sequence). The CDR3 sequence is CSARDQDSPKTQYF. The CDR3 DNA is TGCAGTGCTAGAGATCAGGACAGCCCCAAGACCCAGTACTTC.

Comment on this clonotype: This may be a read error, as it is one base from a much larger clone. The V and J genes are TRBV7-8 and TRBJ2-2, with D uncertain. The CDR3 runs to 16 residues. Germline-derived CDR1 and CDR2 are SGHVS and FQNEAQ. V lost 4 bases and J lost 0, with 12 bases in between. DNA of the CDR3: TGTGCCAGCAGCTGGGATAGTGCAACGAACACCGGGGAGCTGTTTTTT. This sequence encodes CASSWDSATNTGELFF.

The chain joins TRBV5-1 to TRBJ2-7, with TRBD1 matching 9 bases. Trimming took 6 bases from V and 4 from J; bases not matched to a gene: 11. CDR1 SGHRS and CDR2 YFSETQ come from the germline V gene. This CDR3 is 15 amino acids long. For the CDR3, the DNA is TGCGCCAGCAAAACCTCGACAGGGGGAATGTACGAGCAGTACTTC. This encodes CASKTSTGGMYEQYF.

This clonotype has more than one count but fewer than ten. V usage is TRBV3-1 and J usage is TRBJ1-6; no clear D. CDR1 and CDR2 from the germline V gene are LGHDT and YNNKEL (reference sequence). Trimming took 0 bases from V and 2 from J, leaving 8 bases between them. The CDR3 is 16 amino acids. The CDR3 DNA reads TGTGCCAGCAGCCAAGATGTGGCAGCCTATAATTCACCCCTCCACTTT. It codes for CASSQDVAAYNSPLHF.

The rearrangement joins TRBV28 to TRBJ2-5, with TRBD1 identical over 7 bases. The CDR3 has 15 residues. The germline CDR1 and CDR2 sequences are MDHEN and SYDVKM. The CDR3 sequence is CVTQGDRATQETQYF. CDR3 coding DNA: TGTGTCACCCAAGGAGACAGGGCCACCCAAGAGACCCAGTACTTC. Full variable domain (rest looked up from reference TRBV28 and TRBJ2-5): DVKVTQSSRYLVKRTGEKVFLECVQDMDHENMFWYRQDPGLGLRLIYFSYDVKMKEKGDIPEGYSVSREKKERFSLILESASTNQTSMYLCVTQGDRATQETQYFGPGTRLLVL.

This clonotype was picked up a small number of times. In nucleotides, the CDR3 is TGTGCCTGGAAGCGACCGGGGAATTCACCCCTCCACTTT. Translated: CAWKRPGNSPLHF. J is TRBJ1-6 and V is TRBV30; D unclear. Germline loops: CDR1 GTSNPN, CDR2 SVGIG (reference sequence). V was cut by 4 bases and J by 7 bases, with 11 bases left in between. CDR3 length equals 13 residues.

With respect to this clonotype: This CDR3 fails to terminate in the conserved phenylalanine or tryptophan, so it likely reflects a read error. The chain carries TRBV9 and TRBJ2-2; D gene unclear. This CDR3 comprises 13 residues. Germline V lookup: CDR1 SGDLS, CDR2 YYNGEE. With 2 bases removed from V and 6 bases from J, the gap between germline ends came to 8 bases. The CDR3 here is CASSVGVAGELFS. The CDR3 DNA reads TGTGCCAGCAGCGTTGGAGTTGCCGGGGAGCTGTTTTCT.

This clonotype was seen ten or more times. The rearrangement links TRBV7-8 to TRBJ2-7, with a weak D call TRBD2 (5 bases). Germline V gene sequence: CDR1 SGHVS, CDR2 FQNEAQ. V was cut by 8 bases and J by 2 bases, with 13 bases left in between. CDR3 length: 13 amino acids. The CDR3 reads CASRIGGTYEQYF. CDR3 DNA: TGTGCCAGCCGTATCGGAGGAACCTACGAGCAGTACTTC.

This clonotype has ten or more counts. The rearrangement uses TRBV6-2 or TRBV6-3 and TRBJ2-4, with D possibly being TRBD2 (6 bases). The CDR3 totals 13 residues. The V end was cut by 9 bases, the J end by 0 bases, with 9 bases between. In germline, CDR1 is MNHEY, CDR2 SVGEGT. CDR3 protein: CASSGLAKNIQYF. In DNA form, the CDR3 reads TGTGCCAGTAGCGGTTTAGCCAAAAACATTCAGTACTTC.

A single count supports this clonotype. One base away lies a much larger clone, so this may be a sequencing read error. This chain connects TRBV27 to TRBJ1-1; D possibly corresponds to TRBD1 (5 bases). Germline loops: CDR1 MNHEY, CDR2 SMNVEV (reference sequence). The germline V and J ends were trimmed by 6 bases and 2 bases, with 22 bases remaining between them. The CDR3 runs to 17 residues. CDR3: CASRALTVEQANTEAFF. Written as DNA, the CDR3 is TGTGCCAGCAGAGCCCTGACGGTGGAACAGGCAAACACTGAAGCTTTCTTT.

This clonotype was seen many times. The rearrangement uses TRBV7-8 and TRBJ2-3; D not certain. Trimming stripped 2 bases from V and 8 bases from J, with 8 bases between. The CDR3 covers 12 residues. The germline V gene has CDR1 SGHVS and CDR2 FQNEAQ. The CDR3 DNA reads TGTGCCAGCAGCTTATCAGTGGGTACGCAGTATTTT. This translates into CASSLSVGTQYF.

The rearrangement links TRBV27 to TRBJ2-3; weak D call: TRBD2 (5 bases). This CDR3 is 15 amino acids long. V shed 3 bases and J shed 0 bases, with 10 bases lying between them. From germline, CDR1 is MNHEY and CDR2 SMNVEV (reference sequence). The CDR3 DNA reads as TGTGCCAGCAGTTTTGATGGCGGGAGCACAGATACGCAGTATTTT. Amino acids: CASSFDGGSTDTQYF.

At least ten counts were recorded for this clonotype. V usage is TRBV7-9 and J usage is TRBJ2-2, with D hard to call. Germline loops: CDR1 SEHNR, CDR2 FQNEAQ (reference sequence). Trimming removed 3 bases from V and 3 bases from J, with 8 bases in between. CDR3 length: 14 residues. CDR3 region: CASSFDWDTGELFF. CDR3 sequence (DNA): TGTGCCAGCAGCTTTGACTGGGACACCGGGGAGCTGTTTTTT. The full variable domain, completed using reference TRBV7-9 and TRBJ2-2, is DTGVSQNPRHKITKRGQNVTFRCDPISEHNRLYWYRQTLGQGPEFLTYFQNEAQLEKSRLLSDRFSAERPKGSFSTLEIQRTEQGDSAMYLCASSFDWDTGELFFGEGSRLTVL.

This clonotype turned up a few times. The chain joins TRBV3-1 to TRBJ1-1, with a possible D match to TRBD1 (6 bases). Per the germline V gene, CDR1 is LGHDT and CDR2 is YNNKEL (reference sequence). Trimming cost V 6 bases and J 1 base, with 12 bases left between them. The CDR3 runs 14 residues. The CDR3 bases are TGTGCCAGCAGTTATACAGGGCCGAACACTGAAGCTTTCTTT. Its protein product is CASSYTGPNTEAFF.